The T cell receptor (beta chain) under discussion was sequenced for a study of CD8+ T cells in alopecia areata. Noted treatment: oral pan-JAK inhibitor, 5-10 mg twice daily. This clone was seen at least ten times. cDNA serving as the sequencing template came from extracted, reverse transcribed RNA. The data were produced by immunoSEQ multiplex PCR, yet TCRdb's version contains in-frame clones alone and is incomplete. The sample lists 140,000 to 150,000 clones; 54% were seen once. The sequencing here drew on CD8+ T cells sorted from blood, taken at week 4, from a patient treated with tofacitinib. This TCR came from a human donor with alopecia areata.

The CDR3 protein is CASSGNTGELFF. The CDR3 DNA reads as TGTGCCAGCAGTGGGAACACCGGGGAGCTGTTTTTT. The chain carries TRBV5-6 and TRBJ2-2; D gene uncertain. With 5 bases removed from V and 1 base from J, the gap between germline ends came to 3 bases. This CDR3 comprises 12 residues. Germline assignment: CDR1 SGHDT and CDR2 YYEEEE. Filled out from reference TRBV5-6 and TRBJ2-2, the complete variable domain reads DAGVTQSPTHLIKTRGQQVTLRCSPKSGHDTVSWYQQALGQGPQFIFQYYEEEERQRGNFPDRFSGHQFPNYSSELNVNALLLGDSALYLCASSGNTGELFFGEGSRLTVL.